This is a list of T cell receptor beta chains from one sample in a study of regulatory T cells in long-lasting Graves disease. In TCRdb, the multiplex PCR reads were re-called with MiXCR into one record per CDR3 protein. Counted here are hundreds of thousands of distinct CDR3 sequences, about 16% occurring once; the ten biggest clones make up about 24%. Sequenced here: peripheral blood mononuclear cells (PBMCs), sampled at new diagnosis, from a patient treated with antithyroid drugs. These receptors were obtained from a female donor with Graves disease. The CDR3 runs from the conserved cysteine through the conserved F or W. Fields, in order: J gene, D gene, clone size, CDR3 length, V gene, CDR3 protein, CDR3 DNA. A D gene is named only where the DNA matches it firmly. Rows give clone size only sometimes, using once, few, many, or a class for an expanded clone.

>TRBJ2-1|TRBD2|-|17|TRBV7-2
CASSSTSGIASYNEQFF
TGTGCCAGCAGCTCGACTAGCGGGATCGCATCCTACAATGAGCAGTTCTTC
>TRBJ2-1|-|many|16|TRBV5-1
CATNLGEGRSYNEQFF
TGCGCCACCAATCTGGGCGAGGGGCGATCCTACAATGAGCAGTTCTTC
>TRBJ2-5|TRBD2|once|17|TRBV7-6
CASSLWRGAPHQETQYF
TGTGCCAGCAGCTTATGGCGGGGGGCGCCCCACCAAGAGACCCAGTACTTC
>TRBJ2-5|TRBD2|many|15|TRBV20-1
CSAPAGGVWGETQYF
TGCAGTGCTCCGGCGGGGGGAGTGTGGGGAGAGACCCAGTACTTC
>TRBJ2-3|TRBD2|many|12|TRBV7-2
CATSGSTDTQYF
TGTGCGACTAGCGGTAGCACAGATACGCAGTATTTT
>TRBJ2-5|-|many|12|TRBV24-1
CATQGAGETQYF
TGTGCCACCCAGGGTGCTGGGGAGACCCAGTACTTC
>TRBJ2-3|TRBD1|many|18|TRBV5-1
CASSFRDRGLGGTDTQYF
TGCGCCAGCAGCTTCCGGGACAGGGGGCTTGGGGGCACAGATACGCAGTATTTT
>TRBJ1-6|-|many|14|TRBV2
CASRDSASNSPLHF
TGTGCCAGCAGAGATAGTGCCTCGAATTCACCCCTCCACTTT
>TRBJ1-1|-|-|13|TRBV20-1
CSAQRRTNTEAFF
TGCAGTGCCCAGAGAAGGACTAACACTGAAGCTTTCTTT
>TRBJ2-7|TRBD2|many|12|TRBV20-1
CSSRSGTYEQYF
TGCAGTTCGCGGAGCGGGACCTACGAGCAGTACTTC
>TRBJ2-7|TRBD1|many|15|TRBV28
CASSITGGSTYEQYF
TGTGCCAGCAGTATCACAGGGGGGTCCACGTACGAGCAGTACTTC
>TRBJ1-2|TRBD1|many|14|TRBV5-5
CASSPLTGNYGYTF
TGCGCCAGCAGCCCCCTGACAGGGAACTATGGCTACACCTTC
>TRBJ1-1|-|many|15|TRBV28
CASSRRTVMNTEAFF
TGTGCCAGCAGCCGTAGGACGGTCATGAACACTGAAGCTTTCTTT
>TRBJ1-2|-|many|14|TRBV6-1
CASSEAVSMVGYTF
TGTGCCAGCAGTGAAGCAGTTTCGATGGTGGGCTACACCTTC
>TRBJ2-7|-|few|16|TRBV5-1
CASRVRDGGPTYEQYF
TGCGCCAGCAGGGTCCGGGACGGGGGGCCAACCTACGAGCAGTACTTC
>TRBJ2-5|-|-|17|TRBV20-1
CSARGARGQRSAETQYF
TGCAGTGCTAGGGGCGCCCGGGGGCAAAGGAGTGCGGAGACCCAGTACTTC
>TRBJ1-2|-|once|14|TRBV5-6
CASSLVEGLHGYTF
TGTGCCAGCAGCTTGGTGGAGGGACTCCATGGCTACACCTTC
>TRBJ2-1|TRBD1|many|14|TRBV20-1
CSASETGRYNEQFF
TGCAGTGCTAGTGAGACAGGGCGGTACAATGAGCAGTTCTTC
>TRBJ2-3|TRBD1|many|14|TRBV7-2
CASSVDRDRGTQYF
TGTGCCAGCAGCGTAGACAGGGATCGAGGTACGCAGTATTTT
>TRBJ1-1|-|many|8|TRBV11-2
CASGGAFF
TGTGCCAGCGGCGGGGCTTTCTTT
>TRBJ2-1|-|many|13|TRBV7-3
CASSPGLLTEQFF
TGTGCCAGCAGCCCCGGACTTCTCACTGAGCAGTTCTTC
>TRBJ2-3|-|many|17|TRBV2
CASSLRWSAASTDTQYF
TGTGCCAGCAGCCTCAGGTGGAGCGCTGCTAGCACAGATACGCAGTATTTT
>TRBJ1-2|-|few|15|TRBV7-9
CASSPLDSPNYGYTF
TGTGCCAGCAGCCCCCTGGACAGCCCTAACTATGGCTACACCTTC
>TRBJ2-1|-|many|16|TRBV7-8
CASSSRTPAGYNEQFF
TGTGCCAGCAGCTCCAGGACCCCCGCAGGATACAATGAGCAGTTCTTC
>TRBJ1-2|TRBD1|-|14|TRBV11-2
CASSQTRQGDGYTF
TGTGCCAGCAGCCAAACTCGACAGGGGGACGGCTACACCTTC
>TRBJ2-2|-|-|13|TRBV6-1
CASSDADTGELFF
TGTGCCAGCAGTGACGCAGACACCGGGGAGCTGTTTTTT